Sequencing of this T cell receptor (beta chain) was carried out in a study of T cell repertoires in cytomegalovirus infection. CDR3 length: 14 residues. V lost 0 bases and J lost 9; bases outside the gene matches: 3. Germline V gene sequence: CDR1 SGHTA, CDR2 FQGNSA. TCRdb ran MiXCR on the reads and lists one entry per CDR3 protein. Here the sample spans more than 150,000 distinct CDR3 sequences, about 15% being singletons. In this sample, this clonotype turned up a few times. This TCR was sampled from a human donor in good health (CMV status not recorded). Some clones in this sample may be carry-over from other donors' samples. Input material: CD8+ T cells from PBMCs. The V and J genes are TRBV7-2 and TRBJ1-4; 8 bases fit TRBD1. CDR3 DNA: TGTGCCAGCAGCTTAGCTCAGGGGGCGAAAAAACTGTTTTTT. It is translated as CASSLAQGAKKLFF.